Each of the 17 T cell receptor beta chains below was sequenced from the same sample in a study of blood T cells in healthy people across ages. Primers used in a second PCR of about 7 to 12 cycles were a sample-barcoded 5' primer and a J-beta primer mix. TCRdb passed the 5' RACE reads through MiXCR, listing each CDR3 protein once. The repertoire includes 1.5 million to 2 million distinct CDR3 sequences, about 28% of them detected once, and 7% to 9% sits in the top ten. The sequencing input was blood. These receptors all stem from a woman in her twenties or thirties in good health.

V usage is TRBV24-1 and J usage is TRBJ2-2, with a weak D call TRBD1 (5 bases). The germline V and J ends were trimmed by 2 bases and 5 bases, with 8 bases remaining between them. The CDR3 sequence is 14 residues long. Germline CDR1 and CDR2: KGHDR and SFDVKD. CDR3 in DNA: TGTGCCACCAGTGATTCCAGGGTAACCGGGGAGCTGTTTTTT. It translates to CATSDSRVTGELFF.

The chain links TRBV4-1 to TRBJ2-3, with D perhaps given as TRBD1 or TRBD2 (5 bases each). The CDR3 runs 17 residues. V shed 3 bases and J shed 2 bases, with 18 bases lying between them. From germline, CDR1 is MGHRA and CDR2 YSYEKL. In nucleotides, the CDR3 is TGCGCCAGCAGCCACAAGGGGAGAGGGGCTATCACAGATACGCAGTATTTT. It is translated as CASSHKGRGAITDTQYF.

At least ten counts were recorded for this clonotype. The V and J genes are TRBV29-1 and TRBJ2-5, with a weak D call TRBD2 (7 bases). The CDR3 is 12 amino acids. V shed 8 bases and J shed 2 bases, with 12 bases lying between them. CDR1 and CDR2 (germline): SQVTM, ANQGSEA. The CDR3 region is CSSGTSQETQYF. CDR3 DNA: TGCAGCAGCGGGACATCACAAGAGACCCAGTACTTC.

This clonotype showed up many times. The chain recombines TRBV12-3 or TRBV12-4 with TRBJ1-2, with D unclear. There are 13 residues in the CDR3. V was trimmed by 6 bases and J by 4 bases, leaving 12 bases between them. The CDR3 protein is CASRLGQGYGYTF. CDR3 bases: TGTGCCAGCAGGCTGGGCCAAGGCTATGGCTACACCTTC.

This clonotype was detected only a few times. The V gene is TRBV20-1, the J gene TRBJ2-3, with 9 positions matching TRBD2. Per germline, CDR1 DFQATT and CDR2 SNEGSKA (reference sequence). The CDR3 totals 14 residues. J was trimmed by 4 bases and V by 2 bases; bases with no gene match: 4. In DNA form, the CDR3 reads TGCAGTGCTAGAAGCGGGGGGCCCCCAGATACGCAGTATTTT. This gives the protein CSARSGGPPDTQYF.

The sample holds a few counts of this clonotype. This chain connects TRBV29-1 to TRBJ1-2, with a possible D match to TRBD1 (5 bases). Per germline, CDR1 SQVTM and CDR2 ANQGSEA. This CDR3 contains 12 residues. Between the trimmed V and J ends, which lost 3 bases and 4 bases, there was a span of 9 bases. The CDR3 loop reads CSVDRQIYGYTF. The DNA of the CDR3 is TGCAGCGTTGACAGACAGATCTATGGCTACACCTTC.

This clonotype was counted between two and nine times. V and J are TRBV29-1 and TRBJ1-5; TRBD1 agrees at 7 bases. Germline-derived CDR1 and CDR2 are SQVTM and ANQGSEA. Trimming removed 7 bases from V and 5 bases from J; junction bases left unmatched: 8. The CDR3 runs 13 residues. The CDR3 coding sequence is TGCAGCGCCCGGGACAGTAAGGATCAGCCCCAGCATTTT. Translating it yields CSARDSKDQPQHF.

This clonotype has ten or more counts. CDR3 sequence: CASSSRGAPQETQYF. The CDR3 bases are TGTGCCAGCAGCTCTAGGGGGGCTCCCCAAGAGACCCAGTACTTC. This chain connects TRBV11-2 to TRBJ2-5; possibly TRBD1 or TRBD2 for D (6 bases each). V lost 4 bases and J lost 1, with 13 bases in between. The CDR3 is 15 residues long. CDR1 SGHAT and CDR2 FQNNGV come from the germline V gene.

The chain has TRBV6-5 and TRBJ2-5; 9 bases are a match to TRBD1. V trimming: 6 bases; J trimming: 5 bases; junction bases outside the gene matches: 10. The length of the CDR3 is 15 residues. Germline V gene sequence: CDR1 MNHEY, CDR2 SVGAGI. The CDR3 is CASSQLGTGRETQYF. The DNA for the CDR3 is TGTGCCAGCAGCCAACTCGGGACAGGGCGGGAGACCCAGTACTTC.

Notes on this clonotype: This may stem from a read error, because a much larger clone lies one nucleotide away. The V and J genes are TRBV21-1 and TRBJ2-7; TRBD1 is the table's D call and was not checked against the DNA. TRBV21-1 constitutes a pseudogene. This CDR3 has 14 residues. CDR3 in amino acids: CASSRGVGTYEQYF. DNA for the CDR3: TGTGCCAGCAGCAGGGGGGTTGGAACCTACGAGCAGTACTTC.

This clonotype was counted many times. This sequence joins TRBV20-1 and TRBJ2-4; TRBD2 aligns across 8 bases. This CDR3 has 15 amino acids. J gave up 0 bases and V 3 bases, and 4 bases lay outside the gene matches. Germline assignment: CDR1 DFQATT and CDR2 SNEGSKA (reference sequence). CDR3 protein: CSASSLAGAKNIQYF. CDR3 DNA: TGCAGTGCTAGTAGCCTAGCGGGAGCCAAAAACATTCAGTACTTC.

The rearrangement links TRBV3-1 to TRBJ1-5; D unresolved. Trimming removed 4 bases from V and 1 base from J, with 14 bases in between. Germline V CDR1 and CDR2: LGHDT, YNNKEL (reference sequence). The CDR3 has 16 amino acids. CDR3 coding DNA: TGTGCCAGCAGCCTAAGTGCAAGTACGAGCAATCAGCCCCAGCATTTT. It encodes CASSLSASTSNQPQHF.

V gene TRBV19 combines with J gene TRBJ2-7, with a tentative D call TRBD2 (5 bases). Germline-derived CDR1 and CDR2 are LNHDA and SQIVND (reference sequence). CDR3 length equals 13 residues. Trimming stripped 6 bases from V and 1 base from J, with 10 bases between. CDR3 in DNA: TGTGCCAGTAGCCGGGGTAAATCCTACGAGCAGTACTTC. Translation: CASSRGKSYEQYF.

The CDR3 nucleotides read TGTGCCAGCAGTCCCGAGGGACAGGGGCAAGAGACCCAGTACTTC. Protein sequence: CASSPEGQGQETQYF. This chain links TRBV6-4 with TRBJ2-5; 10 nucleotides line up with TRBD1. V lost 5 bases and J lost 2; bases outside the gene matches: 5. The length of the CDR3 is 15 residues. CDR1 and CDR2 (germline): MRHNA, SNTAGT.

This clonotype showed up many times. This chain joins TRBV7-2 and TRBJ2-7; 8 bases are a match to TRBD1. J lost 5 bases, V lost 1 base, and 4 bases had no gene match. The CDR3 is made up of 14 amino acids. The germline V gene encodes CDR1 SGHTA and CDR2 FQGNSA. CDR3 sequence (DNA): TGTGCCAGCAGCTTAGTCCGGACAGGGAACGAGCAGTACTTC. This sequence encodes CASSLVRTGNEQYF.

The genes are TRBV6-5 and TRBJ1-1; D might be TRBD1 (6 bases). Germline V CDR1 and CDR2: MNHEY, SVGAGI. The length of the CDR3 is 13 residues. V was clipped by 7 bases and J by 4 bases, with 13 bases between them. The CDR3 sequence: CASNRGQGTEAFF. The CDR3 region has the DNA TGTGCCAGCAATCGGGGGCAGGGCACTGAAGCTTTCTTT.

The chain couples TRBV12-3 or TRBV12-4 to TRBJ2-7; D is uncertain. Trimming took off 5 bases at V and 4 bases at J, with 12 bases between the two ends. CDR3 length equals 13 residues. The CDR3 sequence: CASSTLGSYEQYF. CDR3 nucleotides: TGTGCCAGCAGTACCCTCGGGTCTTACGAGCAGTACTTC.